This entry describes one T cell receptor (beta chain). Its binding antigen is unknown. The input lacks base qualities; no much larger clone sits a single base away. Based on the germline V gene, the CDR1 and CDR2 sequences are MDHEN and SYDVKM. From cysteine to phenylalanine, the CDR3 is 17 amino acids long. The sequence is cut down to CDR3 DNA, 51 bases in frame from base 1. The junction shows trimming of 8 bases on V and 7 bases on J, and the gene matches do not reach 15 bases of it. The immunoSEQ Assay, a bias-controlled multiplex PCR, was used to amplify TCRbeta CDR3 regions from genomic DNA. The original pipeline was this. The number of nucleated cells in each sample was estimated from the amplification of reference gene primers within the assay. To quantify the absolute abundance of each unique TCRbeta CDR3 rearrangement, sequence reads were collapsed and filtered. For each sample, productive Simpson clonality was calculated as the square root of Simpson's diversity index across productive rearrangements. TCRdb took over this immuneACCESS table, retaining in-frame rearrangements with V and J assigned. Such tables are incomplete; in checked studies, under half of the missing clones stem from an unresolved V gene, and the remainder is unexplained. The V and J calls and the clone size are those of that table, but D and trimming were determined from the DNA. In all, the sample holds over 200,000 clones, and about 89% of those were seen once. Around 10% of the sample rests with the top ten.

Another Seattle source contributed samples from volunteer blood donors who had recovered from COVID-19. Whole blood was collected in K2EDTA tubes by collaborating institutions according to the institutions' own protocols. For TCRbeta analysis, collaborator samples were shipped as frozen whole blood, as isolated PBMCs, or as DNA extracted from either sample type. This specimen belongs to a study of blood T cell repertoires in COVID-19 (dated by TCRdb to about 2020). About the full investigation: Samples from collaborators originated in the United States, Italy and Spain and spanned both the acute and convalescent phases of COVID-19. The prospective study material was composed of cDNA or gDNA derived from T cells, B-cell-depleted T cells, or PBMCs. Subjects who had been exposed to COVID-19, were actively infected with it, or had recovered from it provided the deeply sampled blood TCRbeta repertoires that made up the dataset. A freely available public database, intended as a resource for researchers studying the immune response to SARS-CoV-2, is where the repertoires were released. Samples were obtained from the ongoing ImmuneRACE study (first 160 participants) and from over 1,000 subjects provided by 6 global collaborators. Sample metadata almost always included a de-identified subject ID, COVID-19 status, age in years and sex. HLA class I and class II types, where available, came from metadata supplied by the sample provider rather than from assay-based typing. The paper as a whole reports these results and caveats: Clinical and demographic metadata were provided uncurated, with the amount varying by source and participant.

Sequencing used peripheral blood. The clonotype was recovered from a man between 35 and 55 years old who had recovered from COVID-19. This sequence uses TRBV28 and TRBJ2-2; a stretch of 11 junction bases matches TRBD2. CDR3 region: CASFSRVAGGPFGELFF. The DNA sequence reads TGTGCCAGCTTCTCTCGGGTAGCGGGAGGGCCGTTCGGGGAGCTGTTTTTT. The reference TRBV28 and TRBJ2-2 proteins fill in what lies around the CDR3, so the full variable domain reads DVKVTQSSRYLVKRTGEKVFLECVQDMDHENMFWYRQDPGLGLRLIYFSYDVKMKEKGDIPEGYSVSREKKERFSLILESASTNQTSMYLCASFSRVAGGPFGELFFGEGSRLTVL.